The 25 T cell receptor beta chains reported below all come from one sample, sequenced in a study of cytomegalovirus exposure and HLA in healthy donors. It was with 60 Vbeta and 13 Jbeta primers that the PCR ran. Generated by immunoSEQ multiplex PCR, the TCRdb table keeps only in-frame clones and is missing some. The data show roughly 250,000 clones, about 80% seen once. Sequencing used PBMCs. These receptors were obtained from a girl aged 2 to 10 in good health and CMV-seronegative.

The chain couples TRBV6-5 to TRBJ2-3; the D is unclear. V was pared by 0 bases and J by 6 bases, with 13 bases between. CDR1 is MNHEY, CDR2 SVGAGI, per germline. The CDR3 extends over 15 amino acids. CDR3 bases: TGTGCCAGCAGTTACTCGCGAACCCTTGTGGATACGCAGTATTTT. Protein product: CASSYSRTLVDTQYF.

This clone showed up just once. This sample also contains other DNA sequences that code for the same CDR3. This chain uses TRBV5-1 with TRBJ2-7; D perhaps matches TRBD1 (7 bases). The CDR3 totals 14 residues. Germline V gene data show CDR1 as SGHRS and CDR2 as YFSETQ. V lost 0 bases, J lost 3 bases, and 10 bases lay in between. CDR3 bases: TGCGCCAGCAGCTTGGGGCAGGGGGGCTACGAGCAGTACTTC. This gives the protein CASSLGQGGYEQYF.

Of note for this clone: Sequence at one end of the junction differs from germline and may be a read error. Other nucleotide sequences from this sample produce the same CDR3. This chain joins TRBV5-6 and TRBJ1-6, with D unresolved. Germline lookup yields CDR1 SGHDT and CDR2 YYEEEE. The CDR3 is 17 residues long. CDR3 loop: CASSLKSGWAYNSPLHF. The CDR3 DNA is TGCGCCAGCAGCTTGAAGTCAGGATGGGCTTATAATTCACCCCTCCACTTT.

This clone was recorded a few times. J is TRBJ1-5 and V is TRBV6-6; 9 positions agree with TRBD1. This CDR3 region has 16 residues. The V gene end was trimmed by 5 bases and the J gene end by 5 bases; junction bases not matched to a gene: 10. Germline assignment: CDR1 MNHNY and CDR2 SVGAGI (reference sequence). The CDR3 DNA follows: TGTGCCAGCAGTGCACAATGGACAGGGGACGATCAGCCCCAGCATTTT. This sequence encodes CASSAQWTGDDQPQHF.

The chain combines TRBV28 with TRBJ2-7; 7 bases fit TRBD1. V gave up 7 bases and J gave up 0 bases; unmatched junction bases: 9. The CDR3 is 15 residues long. Germline V gene data show CDR1 as MDHEN and CDR2 as SYDVKM. The CDR3 spells CASTTTGTASYEQYF. CDR3 DNA sequence: TGTGCCAGCACAACGACCGGGACAGCCTCCTACGAGCAGTACTTC. The variable domain in full, completed from reference TRBV28 and TRBJ2-7, reads DVKVTQSSRYLVKRTGEKVFLECVQDMDHENMFWYRQDPGLGLRLIYFSYDVKMKEKGDIPEGYSVSREKKERFSLILESASTNQTSMYLCASTTTGTASYEQYFGPGTRLTVT.

Points on this clone: Other DNA sequences in the same sample also yield this CDR3. The chain carries TRBV27 and TRBJ2-3; the match to TRBD2 covers 9 bases. The CDR3 spans 13 residues. CDR1 and CDR2 from the germline V gene are MNHEY and SMNVEV (reference sequence). V lost 6 bases to trimming and J lost 6 bases; unmatched junction nucleotides: 4. The CDR3 region has the DNA TGTGCCAGCAGCCCAGGACTAGCGGATACGCAGTATTTT. Translated: CASSPGLADTQYF.

The J gene is TRBJ2-7, the V gene TRBV7-6, with 7 bases lining up with TRBD2. Per germline, CDR1 SGHVS and CDR2 FNYEAQ. V lost 2 bases to trimming and J lost 6 bases; unmatched junction nucleotides: 19. The CDR3 sequence is 18 residues long. The CDR3 bases are TGTGCCAGCAGCTTACTTAGGGGCCCCAGAGCGGGATGGAGCGAGCAGTACTTC. Amino acids: CASSLLRGPRAGWSEQYF.

V usage is TRBV6-6 and J usage is TRBJ1-2; 7 bases are a match to TRBD1. The germline V gene has CDR1 MNHNY and CDR2 SVGAGI (reference sequence). With 6 bases clipped from V and 8 bases from J, the junction kept 12 bases outside the gene matches. This CDR3 region has 14 residues. This CDR3 is CASSPGQPVRGYTF. The DNA of the CDR3 is TGTGCCAGCAGCCCGGGACAGCCCGTTCGAGGCTACACCTTC.

This chain joins TRBV7-8 and TRBJ1-1; the D gene is possibly TRBD1 (5 bases). Trimming cost V 2 bases and J 3 bases, with 10 bases left between them. The CDR3 extends over 14 amino acids. Per the germline V gene, CDR1 is SGHVS and CDR2 is FQNEAQ. The CDR3 nucleotides are TGTGCCAGCAGCTTAAGATGGGGGGACACTGAAGCTTTCTTT. Its translation: CASSLRWGDTEAFF.

The genes are TRBV30 and TRBJ2-1; 11 bases map to TRBD2. The CDR3 runs 15 residues. Germline CDR1 and CDR2: GTSNPN and SVGIG (reference sequence). Trimming removed 0 bases from V and 6 bases from J; junction bases left unmatched: 4. CDR3 in amino acids: CAWSVLAGGVNEQFF. The DNA for the CDR3 is TGTGCCTGGAGTGTGTTAGCGGGAGGGGTCAATGAGCAGTTCTTC.

The V call is TRBV1, the J call TRBJ2-2; the table calls TRBD1, which could not be checked here. TRBV1 has pseudogene status. This CDR3 is 16 amino acids long. CDR3 nucleotide sequence: TGCACCAGCAGCCAAGGGGACAGGGAGAACACCGGGGAGCTGTTTTTT. Residues: CTSSQGDRENTGELFF.

The chain combines TRBV6-5 with TRBJ2-7; 7 bases agree with TRBD1. Germline V CDR1 and CDR2: MNHEY, SVGAGI. V gave up 4 bases and J gave up 2 bases; unmatched junction bases: 5. CDR3 length: 14 amino acids. Here the CDR3 reads CASSFGTETYEQYF. In nucleotides, the CDR3 is TGTGCCAGCAGTTTCGGGACAGAAACCTACGAGCAGTACTTC.

The chain uses TRBV25-1 and TRBJ1-2; TRBD1 matches at 8 bases. Germline lookup yields CDR1 MGHDK and CDR2 SYGVNS. The V and J ends lost 2 bases and 9 bases, in that order; junction bases with no gene match: 8. The CDR3 loop spans 14 amino acids. This CDR3 reads CASSEPPGTGRYTF. As DNA, the CDR3 is TGTGCCAGCAGTGAACCTCCAGGGACAGGCCGCTACACCTTC.

This clone was observed once. The chain links TRBV29-1 to TRBJ2-5; D unresolved. The J call is in doubt because the DNA end fits TRBJ2-7 better. There are 13 residues in the CDR3. CDR1 and CDR2 (germline): SQVTM, ANQGSEA. CDR3 nucleotide sequence: TGCAGCGTTGGGGTTAATTTGGGCGACGAGCAGTACTTC. As protein: CSVGVNLGDEQYF.

This chain links TRBV2 with TRBJ2-6, with 7 bases identical to TRBD2. The CDR3 has 16 amino acids. Trimming cost V 3 bases and J 1 base; bases outside gene matches: 3. CDR1 SNHLY and CDR2 FYNNEI come from the germline V gene. The CDR3 nucleotides are TGTGCCAGCAGTGATTGGGAGGGATCTGGGGCCAACGTCCTGACTTTC. It is translated as CASSDWEGSGANVLTF.

In its sample, this clone was seen once. This rearrangement joins TRBV7-3 to TRBJ1-1; 8 nucleotides match TRBD1. CDR3 length: 13 amino acids. Germline trimming cut 4 bases from V and 7 bases from J; bases unmatched to any gene: 5. Germline V CDR1 and CDR2: SGHTA, FQGTGA. The CDR3 is CASSSDRGGEAFF. The CDR3 nucleotides read TGTGCCAGCAGCTCCGACAGGGGCGGTGAAGCTTTCTTT.

The chain has TRBV2 and TRBJ1-3; no definite D call. Trimming removed 1 base at V and 3 bases at J, with 4 bases between. Germline V CDR1 and CDR2: SNHLY, FYNNEI. The CDR3 sequence is 13 residues long. CDR3 bases: TGTGCCAGCAGTGAAGTCGGTGGAAACACCATATATTTT. It specifies CASSEVGGNTIYF.

The chain links TRBV4-1 to TRBJ2-1; no firm D call. V was cut by 5 bases and J by 0 bases, with 14 bases left in between. The CDR3 is 16 amino acids. Germline CDR1 and CDR2: MGHRA and YSYEKL. CDR3 region: CASSERGRYSYNEQFF. As DNA, the CDR3 is TGCGCCAGCAGCGAAAGAGGCCGTTACTCCTACAATGAGCAGTTCTTC.

This clone was detected once. The gene calls are TRBV2 and TRBJ1-5, with 9 bases identical to TRBD1. The CDR3 runs 14 residues. Germline-derived CDR1 and CDR2 are SNHLY and FYNNEI. Losses at the gene ends were 6 bases for V and 4 bases for J; bases not matched to a gene: 4. CDR3 in amino acids: CASRGTGRNQPQHF. DNA for the CDR3: TGTGCCAGCAGGGGGACAGGGAGAAATCAGCCCCAGCATTTT. Using reference TRBV2 and TRBJ1-5 for the parts outside the CDR3, the full variable domain is EPEVTQTPSHQVTQMGQEVILRCVPISNHLYFYWYRQILGQKVEFLVSFYNNEISEKSEIFDDQFSVERPDGSNFTLKIRSTKLEDSAMYFCASRGTGRNQPQHFGDGTRLSIL.

This clone was observed a few times. The genes are TRBV5-4 and TRBJ1-1; no clear D. This CDR3 contains 15 residues. Germline V gives CDR1 SGHNT, CDR2 YYREEE (reference sequence). Trimming pared 2 bases from V and 0 bases from J, leaving 11 bases between. CDR3 protein: CASSFSIDMNTEAFF. CDR3 sequence (DNA): TGTGCCAGCAGCTTTTCGATAGATATGAACACTGAAGCTTTCTTT.

V is TRBV4-1 and J is TRBJ1-1; no firm D call. The ends were cut back, 1 base at V and 3 bases at J, with 12 bases in the middle. The V gene's germline CDR1 is MGHRA and CDR2 YSYEKL. The CDR3 runs to 15 residues. CDR3 DNA sequence: TGCGCCAGCAGCCAAGTTATCAGGAGGGACACTGAAGCTTTCTTT. Translating it yields CASSQVIRRDTEAFF.

The rearrangement links TRBV19 to TRBJ1-4; 8 nucleotides agree with TRBD1. The CDR3 contains 14 residues. Germline CDR1 is LNHDA and CDR2 is SQIVND (reference sequence). Losses at the gene ends were 5 bases for V and 8 bases for J; bases not matched to a gene: 7. As DNA, the CDR3 is TGTGCCAGTAGTCCTCGGACAGGGTGGGAAAAACTGTTTTTT. The encoded protein is CASSPRTGWEKLFF.

Regarding this clone: One end of the junction does not line up with germline, which may come from a read error. The rearrangement links TRBV7-9 to TRBJ2-7; D perhaps matches TRBD1 (6 bases). CDR3 length: 12 residues. CDR1 is SEHNR, CDR2 FQNEAQ, per germline (reference sequence). The CDR3 loop is CSSTEGDYEQYF. The CDR3 coding sequence is TGTTCCAGCACCGAGGGGGACTACGAGCAGTACTTC.

As to this clone: One end of the junction fails to match germline, which may point to a read error. V and J are TRBV7-9 and TRBJ2-1; tentative D call: TRBD2 (7 bases). The CDR3 runs to 15 residues. Germline CDR1 SEHNR, CDR2 FQNEAQ (reference sequence). CDR3 bases: TGTTCCAGCAGCGAGCCGCGGGGGCTCTACAATGAGCAGTTCTTC. Its protein product is CSSSEPRGLYNEQFF.

This chain's CDR3 is CASSLGGGGPETQYF. CDR3 DNA: TGCGCCAGCAGCTTGGGTGGCGGGGGGCCTGAGACCCAGTACTTC. The V call is TRBV5-1, the J call TRBJ2-5, with 8 bases matching TRBD2. This CDR3 has 15 amino acids. Germline V lookup: CDR1 SGHRS, CDR2 YFSETQ. The V gene end was trimmed by 0 bases and the J gene end by 5 bases; junction bases not matched to a gene: 6. Using reference TRBV5-1 and TRBJ2-5 for the parts outside the CDR3, the full variable domain is KAGVTQTPRYLIKTRGQQVTLSCSPISGHRSVSWYQQTPGQGLQFLFEYFSETQRNKGNFPGRFSGRQFSNSRSEMNVSTLELGDSALYLCASSLGGGGPETQYFGPGTRLLVL.